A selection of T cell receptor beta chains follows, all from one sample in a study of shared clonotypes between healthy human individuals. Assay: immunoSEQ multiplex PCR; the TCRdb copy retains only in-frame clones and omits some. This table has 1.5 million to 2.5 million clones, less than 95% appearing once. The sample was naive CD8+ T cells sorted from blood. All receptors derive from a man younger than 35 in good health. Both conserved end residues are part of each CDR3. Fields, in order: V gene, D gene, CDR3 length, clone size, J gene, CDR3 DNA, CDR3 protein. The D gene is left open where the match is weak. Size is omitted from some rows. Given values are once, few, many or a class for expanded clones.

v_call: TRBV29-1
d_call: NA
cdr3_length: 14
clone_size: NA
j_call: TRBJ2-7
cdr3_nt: TGCAGCGTTGAAGCCCCGGATGAATCCTACGAGCAGTACTTC
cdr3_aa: CSVEAPDESYEQYF

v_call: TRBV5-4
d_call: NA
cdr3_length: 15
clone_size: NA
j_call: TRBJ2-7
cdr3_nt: TGTGCCAGCAGCTTGGGGCAGGGGTTCTCCTACGAGCAGTACTTC
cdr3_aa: CASSLGQGFSYEQYF

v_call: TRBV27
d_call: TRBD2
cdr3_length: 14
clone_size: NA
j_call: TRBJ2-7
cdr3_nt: TGTGCCAGCAGTTCGACTAGCGTAACCTACGAGCAGTACTTC
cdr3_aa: CASSSTSVTYEQYF

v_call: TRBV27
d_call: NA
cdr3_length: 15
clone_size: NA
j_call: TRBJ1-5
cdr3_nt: TGTGCCAGCAGTTCGTTAGGCAATAACAATCAGCCCCAGCATTTT
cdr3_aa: CASSSLGNNNQPQHF

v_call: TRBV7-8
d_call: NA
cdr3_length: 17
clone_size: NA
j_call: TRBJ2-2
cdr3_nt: TGTGCCAGCAGCTTAGAATTCACAGCCCGGAACACCGGGGAGCTGTTTTTT
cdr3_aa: CASSLEFTARNTGELFF

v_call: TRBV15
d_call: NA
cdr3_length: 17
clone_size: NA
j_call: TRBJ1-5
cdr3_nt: TGTGCCACCAGCAGCCTCCGATCCCCAGGTAGCAATCAGCCCCAGCATTTT
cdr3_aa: CATSSLRSPGSNQPQHF

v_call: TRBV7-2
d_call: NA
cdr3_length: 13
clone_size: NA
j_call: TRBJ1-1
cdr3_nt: TGTGCCAGCAGCGAAAACGATTGGACTGAAGCTTTCTTT
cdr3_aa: CASSENDWTEAFF

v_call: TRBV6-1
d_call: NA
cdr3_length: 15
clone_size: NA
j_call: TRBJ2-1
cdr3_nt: TGTGCCAGCAGTACTAGACTAGATTCCTACAATGAGCAGTTCTTC
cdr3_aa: CASSTRLDSYNEQFF

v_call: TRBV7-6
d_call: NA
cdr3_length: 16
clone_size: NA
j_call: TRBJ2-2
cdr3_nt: TGTGCCAGCAGCTTATTGGCAAACATTAACACCGGGGAGCTGTTTTTT
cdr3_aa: CASSLLANINTGELFF

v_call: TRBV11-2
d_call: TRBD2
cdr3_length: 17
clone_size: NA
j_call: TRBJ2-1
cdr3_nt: TGTGCCAGCAGTTTGATTCCGGGACTAGCGAAATACAATGAGCAGTTCTTC
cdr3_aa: CASSLIPGLAKYNEQFF

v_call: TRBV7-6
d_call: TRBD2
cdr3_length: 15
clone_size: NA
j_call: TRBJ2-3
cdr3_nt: TGTGCCAGCAGCTTGTGGGGGGGGTCATCAGATACGCAGTATTTT
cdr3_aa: CASSLWGGSSDTQYF

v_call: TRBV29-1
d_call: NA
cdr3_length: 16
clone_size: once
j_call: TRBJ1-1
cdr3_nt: TGCAGCGTTGAAACGAAATCATACTTCATGAACACTGAAGCTTTCTTT
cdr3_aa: CSVETKSYFMNTEAFF

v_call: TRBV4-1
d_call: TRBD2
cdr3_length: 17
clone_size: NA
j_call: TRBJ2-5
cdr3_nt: TGCGCCAGCAGCCAAGATTCTGGGCTAGCGGGTGGAGAGACCCAGTACTTC
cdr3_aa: CASSQDSGLAGGETQYF

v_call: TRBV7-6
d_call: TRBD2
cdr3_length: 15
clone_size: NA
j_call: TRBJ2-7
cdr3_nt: TGTGCCAGCAGCAGATACAGCGGGGGGGCCCTCGAGCAGTACTTC
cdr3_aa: CASSRYSGGALEQYF

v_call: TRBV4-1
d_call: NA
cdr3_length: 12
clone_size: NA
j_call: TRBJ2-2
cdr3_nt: TGCGCCAGCAGCCTCAAAGTCGGGGAGCTGTTTTTT
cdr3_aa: CASSLKVGELFF

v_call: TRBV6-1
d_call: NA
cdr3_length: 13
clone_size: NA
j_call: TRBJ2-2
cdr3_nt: TGTGCCAGCAGTGAAGTCTTGGGCGGGGAGCTGTTTTTT
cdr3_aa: CASSEVLGGELFF

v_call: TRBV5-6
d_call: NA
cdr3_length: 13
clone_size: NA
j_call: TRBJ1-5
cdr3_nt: TGTGCCAGCAGCCAGGGCGGCAATCAGCCCCAGCATTTT
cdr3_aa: CASSQGGNQPQHF

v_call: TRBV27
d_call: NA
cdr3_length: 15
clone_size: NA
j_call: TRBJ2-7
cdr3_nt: TGTGCCAGCCACAATTTCCGGGACGGAGCCTACGAGCAGTACTTC
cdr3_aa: CASHNFRDGAYEQYF

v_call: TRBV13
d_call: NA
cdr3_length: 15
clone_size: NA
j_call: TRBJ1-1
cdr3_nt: TGTGCCAGCAGCTTAGGGGAAAAAAAGGGCACTGAAGCTTTCTTT
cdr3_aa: CASSLGEKKGTEAFF

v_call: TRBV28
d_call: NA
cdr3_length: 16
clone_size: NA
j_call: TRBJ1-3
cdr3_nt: TGTGCCAGCAGCCAAGAGGGCGAGGGCCTCGGAAACACCATATATTTT
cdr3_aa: CASSQEGEGLGNTIYF

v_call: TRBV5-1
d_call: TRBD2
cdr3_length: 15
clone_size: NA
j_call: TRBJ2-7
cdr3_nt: TGCGCCAGCAGCGCCTCTAGCGGAAGCTCCTACGAGCAGTACTTC
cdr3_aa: CASSASSGSSYEQYF

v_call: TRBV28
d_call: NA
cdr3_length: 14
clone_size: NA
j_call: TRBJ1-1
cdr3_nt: TGTGCCAGCAGCCCGCCTTCCGCCGGGACTGAAGCTTTCTTT
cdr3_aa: CASSPPSAGTEAFF

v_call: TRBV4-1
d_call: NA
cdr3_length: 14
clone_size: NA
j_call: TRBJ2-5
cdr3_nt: TGCGCCAGCAGTTATCGGGCAGCCCGGGAGACCCAGTACTTC
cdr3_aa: CASSYRAARETQYF

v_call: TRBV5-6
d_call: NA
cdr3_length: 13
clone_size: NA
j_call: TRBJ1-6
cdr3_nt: TGTGCCAGCAGCTTTCCGACCAATTCACCCCTCCACTTT
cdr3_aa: CASSFPTNSPLHF

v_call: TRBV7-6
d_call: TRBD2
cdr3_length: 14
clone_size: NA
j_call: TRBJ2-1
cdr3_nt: TGTGCCAGCAGCACTAGCGGGTCCACCAATGAGCAGTTCTTC
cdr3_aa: CASSTSGSTNEQFF

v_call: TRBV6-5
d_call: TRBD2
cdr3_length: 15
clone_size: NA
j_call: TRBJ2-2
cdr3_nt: TGTGCCAGCAGCCCAACCGGGGGGGACACCGGGGAGCTGTTTTTT
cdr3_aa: CASSPTGGDTGELFF

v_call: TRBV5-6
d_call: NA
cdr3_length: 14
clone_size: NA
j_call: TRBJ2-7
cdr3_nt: TGTGCCAGCAGCCAAGGGGGTCGATCCTACGAGCAGTACTTC
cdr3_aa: CASSQGGRSYEQYF

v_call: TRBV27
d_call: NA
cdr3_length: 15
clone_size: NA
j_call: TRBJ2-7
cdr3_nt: TGTGCCAGCAGTTTATTAGAGGCCAACTCCTACGAGCAGTACTTC
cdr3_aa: CASSLLEANSYEQYF

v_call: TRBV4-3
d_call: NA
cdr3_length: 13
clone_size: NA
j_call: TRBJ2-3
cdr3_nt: TGCGCCAGCAGCCAAAGGGGCACAGATACGCAGTATTTT
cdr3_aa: CASSQRGTDTQYF

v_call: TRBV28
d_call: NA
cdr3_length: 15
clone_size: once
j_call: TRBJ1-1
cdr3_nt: TGTGCCAGCAGTCTCCCTACGGGATACGGCACTGAAGCTTTCTTT
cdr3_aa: CASSLPTGYGTEAFF

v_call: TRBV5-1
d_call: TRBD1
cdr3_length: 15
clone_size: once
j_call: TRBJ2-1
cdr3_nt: TGCGCCAGCAGCTACGGGACAGGGCCTGGCAATGAGCAGTTCTTC
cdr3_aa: CASSYGTGPGNEQFF

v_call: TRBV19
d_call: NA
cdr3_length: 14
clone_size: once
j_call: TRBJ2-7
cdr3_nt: TGTGCCAGTAGCGCATACAGAGACGCCTACGAGCAGTACTTC
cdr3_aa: CASSAYRDAYEQYF

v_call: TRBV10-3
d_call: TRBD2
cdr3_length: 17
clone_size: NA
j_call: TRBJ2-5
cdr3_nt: TGTGCCATCAGTGAATTATTGGCGGGGGGGAAACAAGAGACCCAGTACTTC
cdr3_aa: CAISELLAGGKQETQYF

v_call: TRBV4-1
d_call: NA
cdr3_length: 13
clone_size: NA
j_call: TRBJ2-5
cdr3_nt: TGCGCCAGCAGCCCAGGGGTCCCGGAGACCCAGTACTTC
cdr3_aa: CASSPGVPETQYF

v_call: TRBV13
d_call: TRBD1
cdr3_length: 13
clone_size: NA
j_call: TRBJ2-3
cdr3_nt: TGTGCCAGCAGCCAAACAGGGGAAGGGAAGCAGTATTTT
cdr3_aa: CASSQTGEGKQYF

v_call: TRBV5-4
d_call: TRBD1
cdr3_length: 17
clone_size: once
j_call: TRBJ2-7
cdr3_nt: TGTGCCAGCAGCTTGGTAATGGGACAGAGTCGACTCTACGAGCAGTACTTC
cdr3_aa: CASSLVMGQSRLYEQYF

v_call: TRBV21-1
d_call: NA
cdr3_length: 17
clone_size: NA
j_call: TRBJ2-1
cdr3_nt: TGTGCCAGCAGCAAAACTCGACGGGGGAGCTCCTACAATGAGCAGTTCTTC
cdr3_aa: CASSKTRRGSSYNEQFF

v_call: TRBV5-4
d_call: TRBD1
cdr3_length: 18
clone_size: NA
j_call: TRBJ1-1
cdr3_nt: TGTGCCAGCAGCCCCACCGGGACAGGGGGCGTATCTCCCACTGAAGCTTTCTTT
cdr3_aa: CASSPTGTGGVSPTEAFF

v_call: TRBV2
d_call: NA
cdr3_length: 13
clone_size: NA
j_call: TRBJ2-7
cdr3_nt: TGTGCCAGTCTCGGGACGGGAGCCTACGAGCAGTACTTC
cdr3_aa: CASLGTGAYEQYF

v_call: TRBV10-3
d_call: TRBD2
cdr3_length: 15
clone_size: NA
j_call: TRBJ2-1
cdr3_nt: TGTGCCATCAGTGAGTCTGGCGGGAGAGGGCTTGAGCAGTTCTTC
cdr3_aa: CAISESGGRGLEQFF

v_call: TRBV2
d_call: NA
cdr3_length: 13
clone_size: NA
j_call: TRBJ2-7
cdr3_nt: TGTGCCAGCAGTGAAGCATATGGGGCCGAGCAGTACTTC
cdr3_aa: CASSEAYGAEQYF

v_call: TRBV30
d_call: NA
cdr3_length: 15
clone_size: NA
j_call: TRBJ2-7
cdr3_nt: TGTGCCTATACGGGTGTCGGACCGTTGGTCTACGAGCAGTACTTC
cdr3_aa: CAYTGVGPLVYEQYF

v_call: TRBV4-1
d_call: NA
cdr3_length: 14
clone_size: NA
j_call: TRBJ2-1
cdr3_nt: TGCGCCAGCAGCCAGGGGGGTACCTACAATGAGCAGTTCTTC
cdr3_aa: CASSQGGTYNEQFF

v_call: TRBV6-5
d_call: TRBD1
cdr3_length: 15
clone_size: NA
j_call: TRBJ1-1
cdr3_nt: TGTGCCAGCAGTTGGGCAGGGGGCGAGGACACTGAAGCTTTCTTT
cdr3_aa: CASSWAGGEDTEAFF

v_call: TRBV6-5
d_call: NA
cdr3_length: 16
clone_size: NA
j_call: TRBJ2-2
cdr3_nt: TGTGCCAGCAGTTACACCCCTGAGGGAAACACCGGGGAGCTGTTTTTT
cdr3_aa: CASSYTPEGNTGELFF

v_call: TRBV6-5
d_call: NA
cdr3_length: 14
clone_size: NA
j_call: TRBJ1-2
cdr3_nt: TGTGCCAGCAGTTACCGACAGGACGGCTATGGCTACACCTTC
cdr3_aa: CASSYRQDGYGYTF

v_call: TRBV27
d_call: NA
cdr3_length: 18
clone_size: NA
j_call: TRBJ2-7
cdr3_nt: TGTGCCAGCAGCCGCTTAGATCCAACAGGTCCGAGCTCCTACGAGCAGTACTTC
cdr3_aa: CASSRLDPTGPSSYEQYF

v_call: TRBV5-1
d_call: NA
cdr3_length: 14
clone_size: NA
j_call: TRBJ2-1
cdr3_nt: TGCGCCAGCAGCTCCCGGGACCGATCCGATGAGCAGTTCTTC
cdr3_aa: CASSSRDRSDEQFF

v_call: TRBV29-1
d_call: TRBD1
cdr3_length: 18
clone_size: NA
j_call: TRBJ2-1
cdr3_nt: TGCAGCGCCCGTCCCGGGACAGGGGGCGCGGGGTCCTACAATGAGCAGTTCTTC
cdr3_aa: CSARPGTGGAGSYNEQFF

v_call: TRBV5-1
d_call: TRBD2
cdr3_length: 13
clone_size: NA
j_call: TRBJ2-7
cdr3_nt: TGCGCCAGCAGCCCCGGACTAGACTACGAGCAGTACTTC
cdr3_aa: CASSPGLDYEQYF

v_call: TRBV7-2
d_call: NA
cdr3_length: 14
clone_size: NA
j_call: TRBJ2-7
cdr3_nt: TGTGCCAGCAGCTTAGAGGGGTCATACTACGAGCAGTACTTC
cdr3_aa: CASSLEGSYYEQYF

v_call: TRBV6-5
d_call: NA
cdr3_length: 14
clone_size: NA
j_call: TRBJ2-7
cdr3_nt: TGTGCCAGCCGTGTGGGCGGGGAGAACAACGAGCAGTACTTC
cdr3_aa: CASRVGGENNEQYF